What follows are 17 T cell receptor beta chains derived from one specimen sequenced in a study of cytomegalovirus exposure and HLA in healthy donors. Researchers ran the PCR with 60 Vbeta and 13 Jbeta primers. The assay was immunoSEQ multiplex PCR, and TCRdb's table has in-frame clones only and misses some. Among approximately 110,000 clones, more than 60% were seen once, and the ten largest hold around 4%. The sample comprised PBMCs. Every receptor here comes from a woman in her 40s in good health and CMV-seronegative.

The chain employs TRBV11-3 and TRBJ2-1; 10 bases are shared with TRBD1. The V gene's germline CDR1 is SGHNT and CDR2 YENEEA. CDR3 length: 15 residues. V shed 4 bases, J shed 4 bases, and the junction held 4 bases outside the gene matches. CDR3 coding DNA: TGTGCCAGCAGCTCGGACAGGGGGAATTACAATGAGCAGTTCTTC. It codes for CASSSDRGNYNEQFF.

This rearrangement joins TRBV10-3 to TRBJ2-2; weak D call: TRBD1 (6 bases). The germline V gene has CDR1 ENHRY and CDR2 SYGVKD. The germline V and J ends were trimmed by 0 bases and 3 bases, with 8 bases remaining between them. The CDR3 loop spans 15 amino acids. The DNA for the CDR3 is TGTGCCATCAGTGAGTCCAACAGGGACACCGGGGAGCTGTTTTTT. Encoded protein: CAISESNRDTGELFF.

The chain carries TRBV6-5 and TRBJ2-1; TRBD2 might be the D (5 bases). This CDR3 contains 12 residues. V lost 6 bases and J lost 8, with 11 bases in between. Germline V gene lookup returns CDR1 MNHEY and CDR2 SVGAGI. CDR3 nucleotide sequence: TGTGCCAGCAGCTCGGTCGGGGATGAGCAGTTCTTC. Translated: CASSSVGDEQFF.

This chain uses TRBV6-6 with TRBJ2-3, with a tentative D call TRBD1 (7 bases). The CDR3 has 15 amino acids. Germline values: CDR1 MNHNY, CDR2 SVGAGI (reference sequence). Trimming pared 6 bases from V and 2 bases from J, leaving 15 bases between. Here the CDR3 reads CASSRGTVTTDTQYF. The CDR3 DNA follows: TGTGCCAGCAGCCGGGGGACAGTAACCACAGATACGCAGTATTTT.

This clone has a handful of counts. This chain joins TRBV27 and TRBJ1-1; TRBD1 might be the D (5 bases). In germline, CDR1 is MNHEY, CDR2 SMNVEV (reference sequence). Trimming removed 1 base from V and 1 base from J, with 10 bases in between. This CDR3 is built from 15 residues. In DNA, the CDR3 is TGTGCCAGCAGTTTATACGCAGGGCCGAACACTGAAGCTTTCTTT. Translated, it gives CASSLYAGPNTEAFF.

The genes are TRBV7-8 and TRBJ2-7; 8 nucleotides agree with TRBD2. V dropped 2 bases and J dropped 2; count of bases not matched to a gene: 8. CDR1 is SGHVS and CDR2 is FQNEAQ in the germline V gene. There are 16 residues in the CDR3. The CDR3 region is CASSLRFSGITYEQYF. The CDR3 DNA is TGTGCCAGCAGCTTACGATTTAGCGGGATTACCTACGAGCAGTACTTC.

The rearrangement uses TRBV7-2 and TRBJ2-3, with 15 bases that match TRBD2. CDR3 size: 18 residues. In germline, CDR1 is SGHTA, CDR2 FQGNSA. V lost 6 bases to trimming and J lost 10 bases; unmatched junction nucleotides: 17. The DNA for the CDR3 is TGTGCCAGCAGACTTGAATCGCGGGGACTAGCGGGAGGAGGTCCGCAGTATTTT. Translating gives CASRLESRGLAGGGPQYF. The complete variable domain, with remaining parts taken from reference TRBV7-2 and TRBJ2-3, reads GAGVSQSPSNKVTEKGKDVELRCDPISGHTALYWYRQSLGQGLEFLIYFQGNSAPDKSGLPSDRFSAERTGGSVSTLTIQRTQQEDSAVYLCASRLESRGLAGGGPQYFGPGTRLTVL.

About this clone itself: Other DNA sequences of this sample code for an identical CDR3. The rearrangement uses TRBV5-5 and TRBJ1-1; D remains unclear. The V gene lost 4 bases and the J gene lost 1 base, with 8 bases spanning the gap. This CDR3 spans 13 amino acids. Per the germline V gene, CDR1 is SGHKS and CDR2 is YYEKEE (reference sequence). CDR3 DNA: TGTGCCAGCAGCCCTTCGGGGAACACTGAAGCTTTCTTT. Its protein is CASSPSGNTEAFF.

CDR3 sequence (DNA): TGTGCCAGCGCCCAGGCCCTCGCCGCAGGCGAGCAGTACTTC. It translates to CASAQALAAGEQYF. This rearrangement joins TRBV27 to TRBJ2-7, with no clear D. Germline CDR1 and CDR2: MNHEY and SMNVEV (reference sequence). V dropped 8 bases and J dropped 6 bases, with 20 bases sitting between them. The CDR3 runs to 14 residues.

The rearrangement joins TRBV14 to TRBJ1-3; D call uncertain. Trimming stripped 6 bases from V and 11 bases from J, with 17 bases between. CDR3 length equals 13 residues. Germline V CDR1 and CDR2: SGHDN, FVKESK. The CDR3, as DNA: TGTGCCAGCAGTCCTAACGGAGCCGGGGCCATATATTTT. Protein product: CASSPNGAGAIYF.

The rearrangement links TRBV5-6 to TRBJ2-5, with 9 bases that match TRBD2. The trim removed 2 bases at V and 5 bases at J, leaving 7 bases unmatched. CDR1 is SGHDT and CDR2 is YYEEEE in the germline V gene. This CDR3 has 15 amino acids. The CDR3 DNA follows: TGTGCCAGCAGCTTAACTAGCGGGCCCAAGGAGACCCAGTACTTC. It specifies CASSLTSGPKETQYF.

There are a few counts of this clone. The V gene is TRBV7-2, the J gene TRBJ2-1; no reliable D call. Trimming left V 5 bases short and J 0 bases short, with 11 bases between. The CDR3 has 15 residues. Germline loops: CDR1 SGHTA, CDR2 FQGNSA. CDR3 DNA: TGTGCCAGCAGCCAGACTCCCAGCTCCTACAATGAGCAGTTCTTC. Encoded protein: CASSQTPSSYNEQFF. The full variable domain, completed using reference TRBV7-2 and TRBJ2-1, is GAGVSQSPSNKVTEKGKDVELRCDPISGHTALYWYRQSLGQGLEFLIYFQGNSAPDKSGLPSDRFSAERTGGSVSTLTIQRTQQEDSAVYLCASSQTPSSYNEQFFGPGTRLTVL.

The chain joins TRBV29-1 to TRBJ2-7, with D possibly TRBD1 on 5 matching bases. The CDR3 has 13 amino acids. V was trimmed by 7 bases and J by 6 bases, leaving 19 bases between them. Germline assignment: CDR1 SQVTM and CDR2 ANQGSEA. CDR3 sequence (DNA): TGCAGCGGAACAGGAGTTTCCCCTTCCGAGCAGTACTTC. Translating it yields CSGTGVSPSEQYF.

This clone was observed once. The chain recombines TRBV5-1 with TRBJ2-7; maybe TRBD2 (6 bases). The CDR3 loop spans 14 amino acids. With 4 bases removed from V and 6 bases from J, the gap between germline ends came to 17 bases. In germline, CDR1 is SGHRS, CDR2 YFSETQ. DNA for the CDR3: TGCGCCAGCAGCCCGGGGACTGCCCCCTCCGAGCAGTACTTC. Its protein is CASSPGTAPSEQYF.

This chain uses TRBV5-4 with TRBJ2-1, with 7 bases identical to TRBD2. The CDR3 contains 16 residues. The V and J ends lost 4 bases and 2 bases, in that order; junction bases with no gene match: 9. Germline V lookup: CDR1 SGHNT, CDR2 YYREEE (reference sequence). The CDR3 is CASSPGGAGAYNEQFF. CDR3 DNA: TGTGCCAGCAGCCCGGGGGGAGCCGGCGCCTACAATGAGCAGTTCTTC.

The rearrangement uses TRBV2 and TRBJ2-7, with a possible D match to TRBD1 (5 bases). Trimming cost V 6 bases and J 7 bases, with 10 bases left between them. The CDR3 has 11 residues. The germline CDR1 and CDR2 sequences are SNHLY and FYNNEI. CDR3: CASRDSLEQYF. CDR3 in DNA: TGTGCCAGCAGAGACAGCTTGGAGCAGTACTTC.

The chain links TRBV11-3 to TRBJ2-1; TRBD2 agrees at 10 bases. Per germline, CDR1 SGHNT and CDR2 YENEEA. The V segment lost 6 bases and the J segment 4 bases; nucleotides outside the gene matches: 3. CDR3 length equals 14 residues. CDR3: CASSSSGRYNEQFF. The CDR3 coding sequence is TGTGCCAGCAGTTCTAGCGGGAGATACAATGAGCAGTTCTTC.